These 26 T cell receptor beta chains came from one sample sequenced in a study of naive CD8 T cells in extremely preterm neonates. This table comes from immunoSEQ multiplex PCR, and its TCRdb copy is limited to in-frame clones, with some not included. This sample yields a few thousand clones, of which less than 98% are seen a single time; around 0.48% belongs to the top ten. Deliveries were elective term cesareans at roughly 35-43 weeks, with no labor or membrane rupture. Sequenced material: naive CD8+ T cells from cord blood. Every receptor here comes from a newborn in good health.

The chain joins TRBV27 to TRBJ2-7; 11 bases are shared with TRBD1. Per germline, CDR1 MNHEY and CDR2 SMNVEV (reference sequence). The V and J ends lost 3 bases and 3 bases, in that order; junction bases with no gene match: 1. The CDR3 is made up of 14 amino acids. CDR3 protein: CASSFGTGGYEQYF. The CDR3 DNA reads TGTGCCAGCAGTTTCGGGACAGGGGGCTACGAGCAGTACTTC.

The V and J genes are TRBV6-1 and TRBJ2-7, with D unresolved. V gave up 6 bases and J gave up 3 bases, with 12 bases separating them. Germline V gene sequence: CDR1 MNHNS, CDR2 SASEGT. The CDR3 runs 13 residues. The CDR3 coding sequence is TGTGCCAGCAGGGAACGGTCTTACTACGAGCAGTACTTC. Translated, it gives CASRERSYYEQYF.

This clone was recorded once. The V and J genes are TRBV4-1 and TRBJ2-2, with 7 nucleotides matching TRBD2. Germline V lookup: CDR1 MGHRA, CDR2 YSYEKL. V gave up 2 bases and J gave up 1 base; unmatched junction bases: 1. The CDR3 is 15 residues long. CDR3 sequence reads: CASSQIAGNTGELFF. In nucleotides, the CDR3 is TGCGCCAGCAGCCAAATAGCGGGGAACACCGGGGAGCTGTTTTTT.

The gene calls are TRBV19 and TRBJ1-1, with 8 bases identical to TRBD1. There are 14 residues in the CDR3. Germline assignment: CDR1 LNHDA and CDR2 SQIVND (reference sequence). With 4 bases clipped from V and 1 base from J, the junction kept 2 bases outside the gene matches. The CDR3 spells CASSTGGGNTEAFF. The CDR3 DNA sequence: TGTGCCAGTAGTACAGGGGGCGGGAACACTGAAGCTTTCTTT.

The rearrangement uses TRBV6-5 and TRBJ2-3; a possible D gene is TRBD1 (6 bases). The CDR3 spans 16 residues. Germline assignment: CDR1 MNHEY and CDR2 SVGAGI. V was pared by 2 bases and J by 3 bases, with 15 bases between. The CDR3 is CASSYSRGSRTDTQYF. CDR3 DNA sequence: TGTGCCAGCAGTTACAGTAGGGGGTCCAGGACAGATACGCAGTATTTT.

V gene TRBV6-1 combines with J gene TRBJ2-4, with 7 bases aligning to TRBD2. The V and J ends lost 1 base and 4 bases, in that order; junction bases with no gene match: 10. The length of the CDR3 is 17 residues. The germline gives CDR1 MNHNS, CDR2 SASEGT. In DNA, the CDR3 is TGTGCCAGCAGTGAAGTAAGCGGGGCGGCCGGAAAAAACATTCAGTACTTC. This translates into CASSEVSGAAGKNIQYF.

The rearrangement uses TRBV10-3 and TRBJ1-6; 8 positions match TRBD1. Germline V gene sequence: CDR1 ENHRY, CDR2 SYGVKD. The CDR3 has 16 residues. V trimming: 0 bases; J trimming: 8 bases; junction bases outside the gene matches: 6. Here the CDR3 reads CAISESKGQEDSPLHF. The CDR3, as DNA: TGTGCCATCAGTGAGTCTAAGGGACAGGAGGATTCACCCCTCCACTTT.

This clone was recorded only once. This rearrangement joins TRBV6-5 to TRBJ2-5; TRBD1 agrees at 8 bases. Germline trimming cut 6 bases from V and 3 bases from J; bases unmatched to any gene: 6. The germline V gene has CDR1 MNHEY and CDR2 SVGAGI. The CDR3 extends over 14 amino acids. This CDR3 reads CASRETGEEETQYF. The CDR3 DNA follows: TGTGCCAGCAGGGAGACAGGGGAGGAAGAGACCCAGTACTTC.

J is TRBJ2-7 and V is TRBV14, with TRBD1 as a possible D gene (5 bases). CDR1 is SGHDN and CDR2 is FVKESK in the germline V gene. Trimming took off 1 base at V and 2 bases at J, with 9 bases between the two ends. The CDR3 is 14 residues long. In nucleotides, the CDR3 is TGTGCCAGCAGCCAAGTCCCAGGGCCCTACGAGCAGTACTTC. Translating it yields CASSQVPGPYEQYF.

V is TRBV5-4 and J is TRBJ2-2; 10 nucleotides align to TRBD1. Germline V gene data show CDR1 as SGHNT and CDR2 as YYREEE (reference sequence). The trim removed 3 bases at V and 4 bases at J, leaving 0 bases unmatched. CDR3 length equals 14 residues. CDR3 DNA sequence: TGTGCCAGCAGCTGGACAGGGGGCACCGGGGAGCTGTTTTTT. Its translation: CASSWTGGTGELFF.

The chain uses TRBV29-1 and TRBJ1-2; TRBD1 matches 7 bases. Germline V CDR1 and CDR2: SQVTM, ANQGSEA. V lost 1 base, J lost 7 bases, and 3 bases stayed unmatched. The CDR3 contains 12 residues. CDR3 residues: CSVEADRIGYTF. The DNA of the CDR3 is TGCAGCGTTGAAGCGGACAGGATTGGCTACACCTTC.

The rearrangement uses TRBV7-9 and TRBJ1-3; 9 bases agree with TRBD1. V shed 5 bases, J shed 0 bases, and the junction held 8 bases outside the gene matches. Germline CDR1 and CDR2: SEHNR and FQNEAQ (reference sequence). This CDR3 comprises 17 residues. The CDR3, as DNA: TGTGCCAGCAGCCCCTCGGACAGGGGCTACTCTGGAAACACCATATATTTT. Residues: CASSPSDRGYSGNTIYF.

This chain connects TRBV5-1 to TRBJ2-1; 13 positions agree with TRBD2. The germline CDR1 and CDR2 sequences are SGHRS and YFSETQ. CDR3 length equals 17 residues. After removal of 2 bases from V and 0 bases from J, the junction contained 2 bases not matched to a gene. This CDR3 reads CASSLLAGGSSYNEQFF. The CDR3 nucleotides read TGCGCCAGCAGCTTACTAGCGGGGGGGAGCTCCTACAATGAGCAGTTCTTC.

The V and J genes are TRBV27 and TRBJ2-5; 8 bases line up with TRBD2. With 4 bases clipped from V and 4 bases from J, the junction kept 11 bases outside the gene matches. Germline V gene sequence: CDR1 MNHEY, CDR2 SMNVEV (reference sequence). The CDR3 covers 16 residues. The CDR3 coding sequence is TGTGCCAGCAGTTCACGGCGGGTTCGGGGGGGAGAGACCCAGTACTTC. As protein: CASSSRRVRGGETQYF.

V and J are TRBV27 and TRBJ2-3, with TRBD1 identical over 7 bases. The CDR3 is 15 residues long. CDR1 MNHEY and CDR2 SMNVEV come from the germline V gene (reference sequence). V gave up 2 bases and J gave up 2 bases; unmatched junction bases: 4. This CDR3 is CASSLEDRVTDTQYF. CDR3 bases: TGTGCCAGCAGTTTAGAAGACAGGGTCACAGATACGCAGTATTTT.

The V and J genes are TRBV27 and TRBJ1-2, with D possibly matching TRBD1 (6 bases). The germline V gene has CDR1 MNHEY and CDR2 SMNVEV (reference sequence). This CDR3 is built from 13 residues. V lost 5 bases, J lost 1 base, and 8 bases lay in between. Here the CDR3 DNA reads TGTGCCAGCAGTCGCAGGGGTAACTATGGCTACACCTTC. It codes for CASSRRGNYGYTF.

As to this clone: A read error may account for a junction end that differs from germline. The rearrangement links TRBV10-3 to TRBJ2-7; 7 bases fit TRBD1. The CDR3 totals 12 residues. Germline assignment: CDR1 ENHRY and CDR2 SYGVKD. The CDR3, as DNA: TGTGCCGTCAGTGACAGGGCCTACGAGCAGTACTTC. The encoded protein is CAVSDRAYEQYF.

This clone was counted a single time. The chain couples TRBV6-4 to TRBJ2-1; a weak D match, TRBD2 (7 bases). Trimming took off 1 base at V and 5 bases at J, with 15 bases between the two ends. The CDR3 spans 16 residues. Looked up from germline, CDR1 is MRHNA and CDR2 is SNTAGT. The CDR3 sequence: CASSDLRGGAHNEQFF. CDR3 coding DNA: TGTGCCAGCAGTGACTTAAGGGGGGGGGCGCACAATGAGCAGTTCTTC.

The rearrangement joins TRBV7-7 to TRBJ2-1; 10 bases fit TRBD2. Germline values: CDR1 SSHAT, CDR2 FNYEAQ (reference sequence). CDR3 length: 15 residues. The V and J ends lost 3 bases and 4 bases, in that order; junction bases with no gene match: 3. The CDR3 here is CASSLASGGYNEQFF. The CDR3 DNA follows: TGTGCCAGCAGCTTGGCTAGCGGGGGTTACAATGAGCAGTTCTTC.

The chain recombines TRBV6-6 with TRBJ2-1, with 12 bases aligning to TRBD2. The CDR3 totals 14 residues. V shed 6 bases and J 6 bases; nucleotides not matched to a gene: 3. Germline lookup yields CDR1 MNHNY and CDR2 SVGAGI (reference sequence). CDR3 protein: CASSLAGGVNEQFF. In DNA form, the CDR3 reads TGTGCCAGCAGCCTAGCGGGGGGGGTCAATGAGCAGTTCTTC.

The gene calls are TRBV28 and TRBJ2-1; D is possibly TRBD1 (6 bases). Germline V gene sequence: CDR1 MDHEN, CDR2 SYDVKM. The CDR3 is 13 residues long. Between the trimmed V and J ends, which lost 7 bases and 6 bases, there was a span of 13 bases. The CDR3 region is CASTVGAINEQFF. CDR3 sequence (DNA): TGTGCCAGCACCGTGGGGGCAATCAATGAGCAGTTCTTC.

The V call is TRBV27, the J call TRBJ2-2; D not resolved. Trimming stripped 7 bases from V and 1 base from J, with 7 bases between. Germline V lookup: CDR1 MNHEY, CDR2 SMNVEV (reference sequence). The CDR3 covers 13 residues. The CDR3 is CASKSGNTGELFF. DNA of the CDR3: TGTGCCAGCAAATCAGGGAACACCGGGGAGCTGTTTTTT.

The rearrangement links TRBV28 to TRBJ2-3; 9 bases are shared with TRBD2. V lost 3 bases, J lost 0 bases, and 13 bases stayed unmatched. The CDR3 totals 19 residues. CDR1 MDHEN and CDR2 SYDVKM come from the germline V gene. CDR3 nucleotide sequence: TGTGCCAGCAGTTTTGTACTAGCGGGTGCTCCTTCTAGCACAGATACGCAGTATTTT. Its protein product is CASSFVLAGAPSSTDTQYF.

In its sample, this clone was seen once. This chain connects TRBV7-2 to TRBJ2-5; TRBD1 might be the D (7 bases). Germline assignment: CDR1 SGHTA and CDR2 FQGNSA. The V and J ends lost 5 bases and 7 bases respectively, with 17 bases between them. The CDR3 length is 14 residues. The CDR3 is CASSGGTEVWTQYF. CDR3 nucleotides: TGTGCCAGCAGCGGCGGGACAGAGGTGTGGACCCAGTACTTC.

This chain joins TRBV4-3 and TRBJ1-6, with no clear D. The CDR3 totals 14 residues. CDR1 is LGHNA, CDR2 YSLEER, per germline. Trimming cost V 0 bases and J 8 bases, with 8 bases left between them. CDR3 DNA sequence: TGCGCCAGCAGCCAAGATAGAGTCCATTCACCCCTCCACTTT. Protein product: CASSQDRVHSPLHF.

The V gene is TRBV6-6, the J gene TRBJ1-4; no definite D call. The CDR3 contains 14 residues. The V gene's germline CDR1 is MNHNY and CDR2 SVGAGI (reference sequence). V lost 7 bases and J lost 7, with 16 bases in between. This CDR3 is CASMPRGGGEKLFF. CDR3 sequence (DNA): TGTGCCAGCATGCCGCGGGGAGGAGGTGAAAAACTGTTTTTT.